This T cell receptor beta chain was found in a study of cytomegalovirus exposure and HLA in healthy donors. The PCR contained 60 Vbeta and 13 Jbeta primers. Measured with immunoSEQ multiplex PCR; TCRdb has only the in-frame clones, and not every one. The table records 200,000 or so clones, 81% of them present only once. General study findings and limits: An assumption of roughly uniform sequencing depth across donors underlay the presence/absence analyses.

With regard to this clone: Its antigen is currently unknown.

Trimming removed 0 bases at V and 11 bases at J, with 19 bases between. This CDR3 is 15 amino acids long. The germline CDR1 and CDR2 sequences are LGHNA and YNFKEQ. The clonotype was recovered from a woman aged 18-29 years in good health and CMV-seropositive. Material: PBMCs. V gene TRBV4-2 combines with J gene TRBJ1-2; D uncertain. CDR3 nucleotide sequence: TGTGCCAGCAGCCAAGATAGCCACCCTGCCTCAACTTACACCTTC. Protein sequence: CASSQDSHPASTYTF.